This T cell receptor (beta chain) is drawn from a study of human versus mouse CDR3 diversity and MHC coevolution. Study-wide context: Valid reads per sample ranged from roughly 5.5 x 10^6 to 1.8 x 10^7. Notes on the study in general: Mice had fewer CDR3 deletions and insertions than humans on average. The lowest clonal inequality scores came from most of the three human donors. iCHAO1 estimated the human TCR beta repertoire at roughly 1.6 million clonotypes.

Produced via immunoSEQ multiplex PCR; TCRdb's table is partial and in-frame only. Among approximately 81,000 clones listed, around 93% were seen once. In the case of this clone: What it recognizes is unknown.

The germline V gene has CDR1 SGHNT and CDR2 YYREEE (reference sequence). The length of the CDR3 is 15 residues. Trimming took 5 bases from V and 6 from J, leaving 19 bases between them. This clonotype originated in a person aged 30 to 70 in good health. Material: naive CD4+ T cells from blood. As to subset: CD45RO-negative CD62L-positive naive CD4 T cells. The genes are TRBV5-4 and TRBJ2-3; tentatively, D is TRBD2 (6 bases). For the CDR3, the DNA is TGTGCCAGCAGGGGAGGCGGGTCTGGTAGGGATACGCAGTATTTT. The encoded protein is CASRGGGSGRDTQYF.